A single sample is the source of the 20 T cell receptor beta chains below, sequenced in a study of T cell responses to AZD1222 COVID-19 vaccine. Generated by immunoSEQ multiplex PCR, the TCRdb table keeps only in-frame clones and is missing some. The top ten hold around 15% of the sample, which has roughly 51,000 clones, 89% seen once. The source material was peripheral blood, sampled 28 days after the second AZD1222 dose. These receptors all stem from an adult who received the AZD1222 COVID-19 vaccine.

V gene TRBV19 combines with J gene TRBJ2-7, with D tentatively TRBD1 or TRBD2 (5 bases each). The CDR3 runs 16 residues. Germline V gene sequence: CDR1 LNHDA, CDR2 SQIVND (reference sequence). The V and J ends lost 9 bases and 3 bases respectively, with 24 bases between them. For the CDR3, the DNA is TGTGCCAGGATCCTCGGGGCTTCAGACCGCTTCTACGAGCAGTACTTC. Protein: CARILGASDRFYEQYF.

The chain links TRBV7-2 to TRBJ2-5; 12 bases match TRBD1. Germline CDR1 is SGHTA and CDR2 is FQGNSA. V shed 5 bases and J 5 bases; nucleotides not matched to a gene: 12. The CDR3 runs to 17 residues. The CDR3 DNA reads TGTGCCAGCAGCCCACGAGGGGGGACAGGGGGCGTTGAGACCCAGTACTTC. It specifies CASSPRGGTGGVETQYF.

The chain recombines TRBV15 with TRBJ1-2; maybe TRBD1 (5 bases). The V gene lost 0 bases and the J gene lost 2 bases, with 7 bases spanning the gap. Germline V gives CDR1 LNHNV, CDR2 YYDKDF (reference sequence). The CDR3 is 14 residues long. The CDR3, as DNA: TGTGCCACCAGCAGAGATGGACACAACTATGGCTACACCTTC. Translation: CATSRDGHNYGYTF. Complete variable domain (other parts from reference TRBV15 and TRBJ1-2): DAMVIQNPRYQVTQFGKPVTLSCSQTLNHNVMYWYQQKSSQAPKLLFHYYDKDFNNEADTPDNFQSRRPNTSFCFLDIRSPGLGDTAMYLCATSRDGHNYGYTFGSGTRLTVV.

This clone was seen just once. The chain uses TRBV5-1 and TRBJ1-6, with TRBD1 identical over 8 bases. Germline trimming cut 2 bases from V and 5 bases from J; bases unmatched to any gene: 9. The CDR3 spans 17 residues. The germline V gene has CDR1 SGHRS and CDR2 YFSETQ. The CDR3 loop reads CASSFDGTGINNSPLHF. The CDR3 region has the DNA TGCGCCAGCAGCTTCGACGGGACAGGCATCAATAATTCACCCCTCCACTTT.

The chain has TRBV9 and TRBJ1-3, with D perhaps TRBD1 (6 bases). V dropped 1 base and J dropped 4 bases, with 15 bases sitting between them. The CDR3 covers 16 residues. Per the germline V gene, CDR1 is SGDLS and CDR2 is YYNGEE. CDR3 amino acids: CASSVSGQQGGNTIYF. DNA of the CDR3: TGTGCCAGCAGCGTATCTGGACAGCAAGGAGGAAACACCATATATTTT.

This clone has a handful of counts. V gene TRBV6-4 combines with J gene TRBJ1-2, with a weak D call TRBD1 (6 bases). Trimming shortened V by 5 bases and J by 6 bases, and 13 bases separated the two germline ends. Germline V gene lookup returns CDR1 MRHNA and CDR2 SNTAGT. CDR3 length: 13 amino acids. The CDR3 here is CASSPQGGNGYTF. Here the CDR3 DNA reads TGTGCCAGCAGTCCACAGGGAGGGAATGGCTACACCTTC.

The DNA for the CDR3 is TGTGCCAGCAACGGAACCGCAACTAATGAAAAACTGTTTTTT. This sequence encodes CASNGTATNEKLFF. J is TRBJ1-4 and V is TRBV27; D ambiguous. Looked up from germline, CDR1 is MNHEY and CDR2 is SMNVEV (reference sequence). The CDR3 has 14 residues. The ends were cut back, 7 bases at V and 0 bases at J, with 9 bases in the middle.

The chain recombines TRBV20-1 with TRBJ2-3; 8 nucleotides line up with TRBD2. Germline assignment: CDR1 DFQATT and CDR2 SNEGSKA (reference sequence). This CDR3 region has 15 residues. The V segment lost 3 bases and the J segment 0 bases; nucleotides outside the gene matches: 5. The CDR3 region is CSASPTSASTDTQYF. The CDR3 DNA is TGCAGTGCTAGTCCGACTAGCGCCAGCACAGATACGCAGTATTTT.

The rearrangement uses TRBV4-2 and TRBJ1-5, with D hard to call. Per the germline V gene, CDR1 is LGHNA and CDR2 is YNFKEQ. This CDR3 has 15 amino acids. V lost 0 bases to trimming and J lost 1 base, with 7 bases between them. The CDR3 coding sequence is TGTGCCAGCAGCCAAGATGGAGGGAGCAATCAGCCCCAGCATTTT. Protein product: CASSQDGGSNQPQHF.

The rearrangement uses TRBV5-4 and TRBJ2-1, with a weak D call TRBD2 (6 bases). V shed 4 bases and J shed 0 bases, with 20 bases lying between them. The germline gives CDR1 SGHNT, CDR2 YYREEE (reference sequence). CDR3 length: 18 residues. This CDR3 is CASSPLPGTPSSYNEQFF. CDR3 in DNA: TGTGCCAGCAGCCCGCTTCCCGGGACTCCGAGCTCCTACAATGAGCAGTTCTTC.

This clone was observed a few times. The rearrangement joins TRBV19 to TRBJ2-1; 13 bases agree with TRBD2. The CDR3 covers 15 residues. J gave up 7 bases and V 7 bases, and 7 bases lay outside the gene matches. Germline loops: CDR1 LNHDA, CDR2 SQIVND (reference sequence). CDR3 amino acids: CASTPPGLAGNEQFF. The CDR3 DNA reads TGTGCCAGTACGCCACCGGGACTAGCGGGAAATGAGCAGTTCTTC.

V is TRBV7-9 and J is TRBJ1-2; 9 bases fit TRBD1. This CDR3 has 15 amino acids. The trim removed 10 bases at V and 4 bases at J, leaving 13 bases unmatched. CDR1 and CDR2 (germline): SEHNR, FQNEAQ (reference sequence). In DNA, the CDR3 is TGTGCCACCCGGGACAGGGCCGGGGGGCCCTATGGCTACACCTTC. Amino acids: CATRDRAGGPYGYTF.

J is TRBJ2-1 and V is TRBV12-3 or TRBV12-4, with 7 nucleotides matching TRBD2. CDR3 length: 12 residues. Losses at the gene ends were 6 bases for V and 7 bases for J; bases not matched to a gene: 3. The CDR3 DNA follows: TGTGCCAGCAGACATAGCGGGAATGAGCAGTTCTTC. Translating gives CASRHSGNEQFF.

Judged by abundance, this clone is medium-sized. J is TRBJ2-5 and V is TRBV7-9; 11 nucleotides agree with TRBD2. Losses at the gene ends were 2 bases for V and 8 bases for J; bases not matched to a gene: 13. Germline V gene sequence: CDR1 SEHNR, CDR2 FQNEAQ (reference sequence). The CDR3 is made up of 17 amino acids. The DNA for the CDR3 is TGTGCCAGCAGCTTACCACTAGCGGGAGCTAGATTTGAAACCCAGTACTTC. This translates into CASSLPLAGARFETQYF.

CDR3 in DNA: TGTGCCAGCAGCTATAGCAGCTCCTATGGCTACACCTTC. This translates into CASSYSSSYGYTF. This chain joins TRBV11-2 and TRBJ1-2; the D is unclear. Germline CDR1 SGHAT, CDR2 FQNNGV. This CDR3 spans 13 amino acids. V lost 4 bases and J 4 bases, leaving 10 bases between the germline ends.

The chain employs TRBV6-5 and TRBJ2-1; the D gene is possibly TRBD1 (6 bases). V lost 1 base to trimming and J lost 0 bases, with 10 bases between them. Per the germline V gene, CDR1 is MNHEY and CDR2 is SVGAGI. CDR3 length equals 16 residues. The CDR3: CASSYFRDTSYNEQFF. CDR3 in DNA: TGTGCCAGCAGTTACTTCCGGGACACCTCCTACAATGAGCAGTTCTTC.

This clone was seen a few times. The CDR3 region is CASSGQVRRAEAFF. The CDR3 region has the DNA TGTGCCAGCAGTGGACAGGTCCGGCGGGCTGAAGCTTTCTTT. The rearrangement uses TRBV2 and TRBJ1-1, with a possible D match to TRBD1 (6 bases). The germline V and J ends were trimmed by 4 bases and 6 bases, with 15 bases remaining between them. Germline assignment: CDR1 SNHLY and CDR2 FYNNEI. This CDR3 contains 14 residues.

The chain recombines TRBV5-4 with TRBJ2-1; 7 bases are a match to TRBD1. J lost 3 bases, V lost 0 bases, and 0 bases had no gene match. The CDR3 is 14 residues long. Germline V CDR1 and CDR2: SGHNT, YYREEE (reference sequence). In DNA form, the CDR3 reads TGTGCCAGCAGCTTGGGACAGGGCTACAATGAGCAGTTCTTC. It specifies CASSLGQGYNEQFF. Drawing the rest from reference TRBV5-4 and TRBJ2-1, the complete variable domain is ETGVTQSPTHLIKTRGQQVTLRCSSQSGHNTVSWYQQALGQGPQFIFQYYREEENGRGNFPPRFSGLQFPNYSSELNVNALELDDSALYLCASSLGQGYNEQFFGPGTRLTVL.

J is TRBJ2-2 and V is TRBV6-2 or TRBV6-3; perhaps TRBD2 as D (5 bases). V was clipped by 5 bases and J by 0 bases, with 7 bases between them. The CDR3 is 14 amino acids. CDR1 and CDR2 (germline): MNHEY, SVGEGT. CDR3: CASSKLANTGELFF. The CDR3 coding sequence is TGTGCCAGCAGTAAACTAGCGAACACCGGGGAGCTGTTTTTT.

This rearrangement joins TRBV18 to TRBJ1-1; D is unresolved. Germline V gives CDR1 KGHSH, CDR2 LQKENI. With 0 bases removed from V and 2 bases from J, the gap between germline ends came to 13 bases. The CDR3 is made up of 16 amino acids. The CDR3 is CASSPPSAPGNTEAFF. The CDR3 bases are TGTGCCAGCTCACCACCGTCAGCACCGGGAAACACTGAAGCTTTCTTT.